A selection of T cell receptor beta chains follows, all from one sample in a study of shared clonotypes between healthy human individuals. Sequencing used immunoSEQ multiplex PCR; TCRdb keeps in-frame clones, though not all of them. Here the sample spans 2.3 million or so clones, 80% to 95% being singletons. Material: naive CD4+ T cells from PBMCs. These receptors all stem from a man aged 18-30 years in good health. Some clones in this sample may be carry-over from other donors' samples. CDR3s include the opening cysteine and the closing phenylalanine or tryptophan. Each record gives: V gene, CDR3 length, D gene, J gene, CDR3 protein. A D gene is named only where the DNA matches it firmly.

v_call: TRBV10-1
cdr3_length: 13
d_call: -
j_call: TRBJ1-4
cdr3_aa: CASSPHGKEKLFF

v_call: TRBV5-1
cdr3_length: 15
d_call: -
j_call: TRBJ2-1
cdr3_aa: CASVLIAGAYNEQFF

v_call: TRBV6-4
cdr3_length: 19
d_call: -
j_call: TRBJ1-5
cdr3_aa: CASSDKNRRTALWEGPQHF

v_call: TRBV29-1
cdr3_length: 14
d_call: -
j_call: TRBJ2-7
cdr3_aa: CSIRTGPSALVQYF

v_call: TRBV18
cdr3_length: 13
d_call: -
j_call: TRBJ2-6
cdr3_aa: CASSPPGANVLTF

v_call: TRBV30
cdr3_length: 15
d_call: TRBD2
j_call: TRBJ2-1
cdr3_aa: CAWSAVLAAYNEQFF

v_call: TRBV5-4
cdr3_length: 15
d_call: -
j_call: TRBJ2-1
cdr3_aa: CASSPGAGPYNEQFF

v_call: TRBV10-3
cdr3_length: 15
d_call: -
j_call: TRBJ1-1
cdr3_aa: CAISEFAGQNTEAFF

v_call: TRBV18
cdr3_length: 13
d_call: -
j_call: TRBJ2-7
cdr3_aa: CASSPEGGYEQYF

v_call: TRBV19
cdr3_length: 13
d_call: -
j_call: TRBJ2-5
cdr3_aa: CASRGLAQETQYF

v_call: TRBV4-1
cdr3_length: 14
d_call: TRBD1
j_call: TRBJ2-7
cdr3_aa: CASSHGTGGSEQYF

v_call: TRBV6-4
cdr3_length: 14
d_call: -
j_call: TRBJ2-2
cdr3_aa: CASSRFVGGGELFF

v_call: TRBV18
cdr3_length: 15
d_call: TRBD2
j_call: TRBJ2-7
cdr3_aa: CASSPILAGGYEQYF

v_call: TRBV7-6
cdr3_length: 14
d_call: -
j_call: TRBJ2-1
cdr3_aa: CASSLGGASNEQFF

v_call: TRBV7-8
cdr3_length: 13
d_call: TRBD1
j_call: TRBJ2-5
cdr3_aa: CASSSGQQETQYF

v_call: TRBV4-1
cdr3_length: 16
d_call: -
j_call: TRBJ1-3
cdr3_aa: CASSQPRDNSGNTIYF

v_call: TRBV6-6
cdr3_length: 14
d_call: TRBD1
j_call: TRBJ2-5
cdr3_aa: CASGQTGSWETQYF

v_call: TRBV7-8
cdr3_length: 14
d_call: TRBD2
j_call: -
cdr3_aa: CASSFPASGYEQYF

v_call: TRBV28
cdr3_length: 16
d_call: TRBD1
j_call: TRBJ1-1
cdr3_aa: CASSDGQGPRGTEAFF

v_call: TRBV19
cdr3_length: 15
d_call: TRBD1
j_call: TRBJ1-1
cdr3_aa: CASSIRTGTNTEAFF

v_call: TRBV19
cdr3_length: 16
d_call: -
j_call: TRBJ1-1
cdr3_aa: CASSSHSFGGDTEAFF

v_call: TRBV4-3
cdr3_length: 15
d_call: -
j_call: TRBJ2-1
cdr3_aa: CASSQDRGFGDEQFF

v_call: TRBV18
cdr3_length: 14
d_call: TRBD1
j_call: TRBJ1-1
cdr3_aa: CASSPGTGSTEAFF

v_call: TRBV27
cdr3_length: 15
d_call: TRBD2
j_call: TRBJ2-1
cdr3_aa: CASRNGLAGFNEQFF

v_call: TRBV18
cdr3_length: 13
d_call: TRBD1
j_call: TRBJ1-2
cdr3_aa: CASSQDRDYGYTF

v_call: TRBV6-6
cdr3_length: 12
d_call: -
j_call: TRBJ2-5
cdr3_aa: CASSSLGETQYF

v_call: TRBV6-5
cdr3_length: 14
d_call: -
j_call: TRBJ2-7
cdr3_aa: CASSTTGPPGEQYF

v_call: TRBV27
cdr3_length: 15
d_call: TRBD1
j_call: TRBJ2-3
cdr3_aa: CASSPRQGSTDTQYF

v_call: TRBV30
cdr3_length: 14
d_call: TRBD1
j_call: TRBJ2-5
cdr3_aa: CAYSNQGAQETQYF

v_call: TRBV5-1
cdr3_length: 15
d_call: -
j_call: TRBJ2-2
cdr3_aa: CASRSPRANTGELFF

v_call: TRBV6-5
cdr3_length: 15
d_call: -
j_call: TRBJ1-1
cdr3_aa: CASSYSLQPNTEAFF

v_call: TRBV28
cdr3_length: 15
d_call: TRBD1
j_call: TRBJ1-5
cdr3_aa: CASSLAGQGRGAQHF

v_call: TRBV5-1
cdr3_length: 15
d_call: -
j_call: TRBJ1-4
cdr3_aa: CASSLGGSTNEKLFF

v_call: TRBV19
cdr3_length: 11
d_call: -
j_call: TRBJ2-2
cdr3_aa: CASSMGGELFF

v_call: TRBV5-1
cdr3_length: 17
d_call: -
j_call: TRBJ1-3
cdr3_aa: CASSLVGAGRSGNTIYF

v_call: TRBV7-8
cdr3_length: 14
d_call: TRBD1
j_call: TRBJ1-2
cdr3_aa: CASSKGQQLGGYTF

v_call: TRBV5-1
cdr3_length: 16
d_call: -
j_call: TRBJ2-3
cdr3_aa: CASSLGPRGNTDTQYF

v_call: TRBV5-4
cdr3_length: 14
d_call: -
j_call: TRBJ1-1
cdr3_aa: CASSFTGIRTEAFF

v_call: TRBV9
cdr3_length: 13
d_call: -
j_call: TRBJ1-4
cdr3_aa: CASSVGGKEKLFF

v_call: TRBV13
cdr3_length: 16
d_call: TRBD1
j_call: TRBJ1-1
cdr3_aa: CASSKSLDRGGTEAFF

v_call: TRBV7-6
cdr3_length: 15
d_call: TRBD1
j_call: TRBJ2-3
cdr3_aa: CASSSRDRGQDTQYF

v_call: TRBV2
cdr3_length: 13
d_call: -
j_call: TRBJ1-1
cdr3_aa: CASSRQEPAEAFF

v_call: TRBV28
cdr3_length: 15
d_call: TRBD1
j_call: TRBJ1-4
cdr3_aa: CASSLGGTGNEKLFF

v_call: TRBV2
cdr3_length: 15
d_call: TRBD2
j_call: TRBJ2-1
cdr3_aa: CASSVSASGRTEQFF

v_call: TRBV5-4
cdr3_length: 18
d_call: TRBD1
j_call: TRBJ1-4
cdr3_aa: CASSSPPSGRGGQGKLFF